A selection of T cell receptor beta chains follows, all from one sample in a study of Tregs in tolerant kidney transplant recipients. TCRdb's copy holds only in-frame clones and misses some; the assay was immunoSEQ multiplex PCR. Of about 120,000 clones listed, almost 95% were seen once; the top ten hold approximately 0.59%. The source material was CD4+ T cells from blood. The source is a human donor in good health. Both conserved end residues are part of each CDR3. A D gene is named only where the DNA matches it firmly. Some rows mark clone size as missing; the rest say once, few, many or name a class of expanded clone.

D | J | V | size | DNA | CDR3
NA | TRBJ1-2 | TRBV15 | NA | TGTGCCACCAGCAGAGATGGTAGGGTATACGGCTACACCTTC | CATSRDGRVYGYTF
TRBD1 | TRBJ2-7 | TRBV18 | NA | TGTGCCAGCTCACCCGGGACAGAGGCCGAGCAGTACTTC | CASSPGTEAEQYF
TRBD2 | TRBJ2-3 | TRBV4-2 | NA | TGTGCCAGCAGCCAACCCGGTACCACTAGCGCCTCTAGCACAGATACGCAGTATTTT | CASSQPGTTSASSTDTQYF
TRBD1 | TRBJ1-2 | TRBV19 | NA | TGTGCCAGTAGTTTCCTCCTCGACAGGGCGGGGGGCTACACCTTC | CASSFLLDRAGGYTF
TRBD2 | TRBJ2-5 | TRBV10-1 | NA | TGCGCCAGCAGTGAGGGGACTAGCGGATCCCAAGAGACCCAGTACTTC | CASSEGTSGSQETQYF
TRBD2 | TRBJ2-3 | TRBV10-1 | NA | TGCGCCAGCAGTGCTAGCGGGAGGGCAACAGATACGCAGTATTTT | CASSASGRATDTQYF
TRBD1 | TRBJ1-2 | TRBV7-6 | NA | TGTGCCAGCAGCTTCAGACAGGGGGCTAACTATGGCTACACCTTC | CASSFRQGANYGYTF
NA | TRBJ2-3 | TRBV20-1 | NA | TGCAGTGCTTTTGGTTTAGATACGCAGTATTTT | CSAFGLDTQYF
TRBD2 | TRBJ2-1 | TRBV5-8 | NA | TGTGCCAGCAGCACCAGGGAGGGCCGTGGGGATGAGCAGTTCTTC | CASSTREGRGDEQFF
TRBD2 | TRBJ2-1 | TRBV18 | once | TGTGCCAGCTCACCTATGTGGGATACTCAGCGGGAGGGCCGATATCAGTTCTTC | CASSPMWDTQREGRYQFF
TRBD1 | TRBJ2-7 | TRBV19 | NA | TGTGCCAGTAGTCCCGGGACAGGCCCCTACGAGCAGTACTTC | CASSPGTGPYEQYF
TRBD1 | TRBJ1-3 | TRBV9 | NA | TGTGCCAGCAGCGGCCCCGGGACAGGGTCTGGCAGAAACACCATATATTTT | CASSGPGTGSGRNTIYF
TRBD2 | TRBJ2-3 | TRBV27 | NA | TGTGCCAGCAGTTTAAAACTAGCGGGAGGGCCTGGGGCAGATACGCAGTATTTT | CASSLKLAGGPGADTQYF
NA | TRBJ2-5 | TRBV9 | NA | TGTGCCAGCAGCTCAGACTCTTGGGGAGAGACCCAGTACTTC | CASSSDSWGETQYF
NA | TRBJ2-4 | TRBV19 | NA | TGTGCCAGTAGTACCGCAGGGCACCCTCAGTACTTC | CASSTAGHPQYF
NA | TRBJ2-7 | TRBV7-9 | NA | TGTGCCAGCAGCTTGCTAGCGAACTCCTACGAGCAGTACTTC | CASSLLANSYEQYF
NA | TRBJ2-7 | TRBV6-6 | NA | TGTGCCAGCAGACCTCCCGGCGGGTCCTACGAGCAGTACTTC | CASRPPGGSYEQYF
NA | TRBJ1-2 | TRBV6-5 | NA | TGTGCCAGCAGTGAATTCGGACCACGTTATGGCTACACCTTC | CASSEFGPRYGYTF
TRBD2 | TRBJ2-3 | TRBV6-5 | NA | TGTGCCAGCAGTCCCCCGGCTAGCGGTGAAGATACGCAGTATTTT | CASSPPASGEDTQYF
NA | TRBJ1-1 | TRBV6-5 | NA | TGTGCCAGCAGTTCAAGAAAGAACACTGAAGCTTTCTTT | CASSSRKNTEAFF
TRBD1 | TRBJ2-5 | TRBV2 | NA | TGTGCCAGCAGCTCACAGGGGACCCAAGAGACCCAGTACTTC | CASSSQGTQETQYF
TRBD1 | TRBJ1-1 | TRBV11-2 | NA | TGTGCCAGCTGCAGGGGGCCGAACTCTGAAGCTTTCTTT | CASCRGPNSEAFF
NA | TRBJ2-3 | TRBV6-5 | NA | TGTGCCAGCAGTTACTCGATCGGGGGCCGCACAGATACGCAGTATTTT | CASSYSIGGRTDTQYF
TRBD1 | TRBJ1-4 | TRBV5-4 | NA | TGTGCCAGCAGCCCGGGCGGGGGACAGGGGGATGAAAAACTGTTTTTT | CASSPGGGQGDEKLFF
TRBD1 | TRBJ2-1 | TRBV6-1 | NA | TGTGCCAGCAGTGATCTGGGACAGGGACACAATGAGCAGTTCTTC | CASSDLGQGHNEQFF
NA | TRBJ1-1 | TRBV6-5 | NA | TGTGCCAGCATCATGGACGGGAACACTGAAGCTTTCTTT | CASIMDGNTEAFF
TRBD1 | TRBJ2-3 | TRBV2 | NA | TGTGCCAGCAGTACCCCGGGACAGAGGTCCACAGATACGCAGTATTTT | CASSTPGQRSTDTQYF
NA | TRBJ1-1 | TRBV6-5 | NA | TGTGCCAGCAGTTATTTCCGCGGCGGCAACACTGAAGCTTTCTTT | CASSYFRGGNTEAFF
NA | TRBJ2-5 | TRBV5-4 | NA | TGTGCCAGCAGCTTAGATTCGGGGCTGGGCGAGACCCAGTACTTC | CASSLDSGLGETQYF
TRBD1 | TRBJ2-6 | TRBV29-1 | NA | TGCAGCGCTACCGGGACAGGGAGTTTAAGGGGGGCCAACGTCCTGACTTTC | CSATGTGSLRGANVLTF
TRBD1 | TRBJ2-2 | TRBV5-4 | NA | TGTGCCAGCAGTCGGGACAGAAACACCGGGGAGCTGTTTTTT | CASSRDRNTGELFF